Listed below are T cell receptor beta chains from one sample, sequenced in a study of T cell responses to AZD1222 COVID-19 vaccine. The data were produced by immunoSEQ multiplex PCR, yet TCRdb's version contains in-frame clones alone and is incomplete. The sample includes under 150,000 clones, roughly 90% of them seen just once. Sequencing was performed on peripheral blood, taken 28 days after the second AZD1222 dose. These receptors were collected from an adult who received the AZD1222 COVID-19 vaccine. The CDR3 runs from the conserved cysteine through the conserved F or W. Each record gives: CDR3 length, V gene, D gene, CDR3 protein. D genes are given only for firm matches.

len: 14; v_gene: TRBV5-6; d_gene: TRBD1; CDR3aa: CASSGGDREGGYTF
len: 15; v_gene: TRBV4-1; d_gene: -; CDR3aa: CASSQRDSSNEKLFF
len: 15; v_gene: TRBV24-1; d_gene: -; CDR3aa: CATSHGGASTDTQYF
len: 14; v_gene: TRBV5-4; d_gene: TRBD1; CDR3aa: CASSQVDRGETQYF
len: 15; v_gene: TRBV11-2; d_gene: TRBD1; CDR3aa: CASSLEDRGNEKLFF
len: 13; v_gene: TRBV28; d_gene: TRBD1; CDR3aa: CASNRDRVNGYTF
len: 15; v_gene: TRBV6-1; d_gene: -; CDR3aa: CASSEQGTFSDTQYF
len: 15; v_gene: TRBV7-2; d_gene: TRBD1; CDR3aa: CASSLEPTGGNTIYF
len: 13; v_gene: TRBV29-1; d_gene: TRBD1; CDR3aa: CSVLQGTNTEAFF
len: 15; v_gene: TRBV4-3; d_gene: -; CDR3aa: CASSLAGGSGNTIYF